The sequence of this TCR beta chain was determined in a study of T cell changes during pregnancy in multiple sclerosis. The table came from immunoSEQ multiplex PCR; TCRdb's copy has only in-frame clones and leaves some out. The table shows 95,000 to 110,000 clones, with just under 95% occurring only once. The sample here was peripheral blood, taken in the third trimester of pregnancy. The clonotype originates from a female donor in good health, enrolled as a control in a pregnancy study.

The CDR3 DNA is TGTGCCAGCAGCTCTGCAACTAATGAAAAACTGTTTTTT. Translating gives CASSSATNEKLFF. The chain has TRBV13 and TRBJ1-4, with D hard to call. The germline V gene has CDR1 PRHDT and CDR2 FYEKMQ (reference sequence). Trimming took off 4 bases at V and 0 bases at J, with 3 bases between the two ends. The CDR3 covers 13 residues.